The 26 T cell receptor beta chains reported below all come from one sample, sequenced in a study of Tregs in tolerant kidney transplant recipients. The repertoire was sequenced with immunoSEQ multiplex PCR; TCRdb's copy has only in-frame clones and lacks some. This table has tens of thousands of clones, roughly 91% appearing once. Specimen: CD4+ T cells from blood, collected before the transplant. These receptors were collected from a human donor who received a combined kidney and bone marrow transplant.

The chain joins TRBV18 to TRBJ1-1; 8 bases match TRBD1. This CDR3 comprises 16 residues. Looked up from germline, CDR1 is KGHSH and CDR2 is LQKENI. J gave up 1 base and V 4 bases, and 8 bases lay outside the gene matches. This CDR3 is CASSLNVGTGNTEAFF. The CDR3 DNA reads as TGTGCCAGCTCACTTAACGTGGGGACAGGGAACACTGAAGCTTTCTTT.

The rearrangement links TRBV7-9 to TRBJ1-4, with no clear D. The CDR3 loop spans 17 amino acids. CDR1 and CDR2 (germline): SEHNR, FQNEAQ (reference sequence). The V gene lost 1 base and the J gene lost 2 bases, with 14 bases spanning the gap. CDR3: CASSLVLTGGTNEKLFF. CDR3 nucleotides: TGTGCCAGCAGCTTAGTCCTTACCGGCGGGACTAATGAAAAACTGTTTTTT.

The sample holds a few counts of this clone. The gene calls are TRBV28 and TRBJ1-2; the D is unclear. Germline V gene lookup returns CDR1 MDHEN and CDR2 SYDVKM. The CDR3 totals 13 residues. The V end was cut by 3 bases, the J end by 2 bases, with 7 bases between. The CDR3 DNA is TGTGCCAGCAGTTTGGAGTTCAACTATGGCTACACCTTC. It yields the protein CASSLEFNYGYTF.

The rearrangement links TRBV7-2 to TRBJ2-7, with TRBD2 matching over 7 bases. Germline CDR1 reads SGHTA; CDR2 reads FQGNSA. The trim removed 4 bases at V and 9 bases at J, leaving 21 bases unmatched. The CDR3 runs to 17 residues. In DNA, the CDR3 is TGTGCCAGCAGCTCCAACCTTCCTAGCGGCAAGTTACGTGGGCAGTACTTC. Amino acid sequence: CASSSNLPSGKLRGQYF. Filled out from reference TRBV7-2 and TRBJ2-7, the complete variable domain reads GAGVSQSPSNKVTEKGKDVELRCDPISGHTALYWYRQSLGQGLEFLIYFQGNSAPDKSGLPSDRFSAERTGGSVSTLTIQRTQQEDSAVYLCASSSNLPSGKLRGQYFGPGTRLTVT.

This chain connects TRBV7-2 to TRBJ1-1, with D possibly matching TRBD1 (6 bases). This CDR3 contains 13 residues. CDR1 SGHTA and CDR2 FQGNSA come from the germline V gene. Trimming pared 4 bases from V and 6 bases from J, leaving 12 bases between. CDR3 sequence: CASSSEGVSEAFF. The CDR3 region has the DNA TGTGCCAGCAGCTCCGAGGGGGTGTCTGAAGCTTTCTTT.

The chain couples TRBV12-2 to TRBJ2-3; the DNA was not compared with TRBD2, the D call given in the table. TRBV12-2 is classified as a pseudogene. This CDR3 is built from 18 residues. The CDR3 coding sequence is TGTGCAAGTCGCTTAGATCCGGCCTGGCGGGAGGGCCGGGATACGCAGTATTTT. Translating gives CASRLDPAWREGRDTQYF.

The CDR3 DNA follows: TGTGCCAGCAGCTTAGTAGCGGGATGGCAGTACTTC. Protein: CASSLVAGWQYF. The V gene is TRBV7-8, the J gene TRBJ2-7; 8 bases are a match to TRBD2. V was pared by 1 base and J by 9 bases, with 2 bases of the junction left unmatched. CDR3 size: 12 residues. Germline V lookup: CDR1 SGHVS, CDR2 FQNEAQ.

The gene calls are TRBV6-1 and TRBJ1-1, with D perhaps TRBD1 (6 bases). Per germline, CDR1 MNHNS and CDR2 SASEGT. This CDR3 has 12 amino acids. V lost 8 bases and J 3 bases, leaving 10 bases between the germline ends. The CDR3 sequence is CASHRVHTEAFF. The CDR3 bases are TGTGCCAGCCACAGGGTCCACACTGAAGCTTTCTTT.

V usage is TRBV6-6 and J usage is TRBJ1-1, with 10 bases identical to TRBD1. This CDR3 is built from 14 residues. CDR1 and CDR2 from the germline V gene are MNHNY and SVGAGI (reference sequence). The V segment lost 4 bases and the J segment 5 bases; nucleotides outside the gene matches: 4. The DNA of the CDR3 is TGTGCCAGCAGTTCAGGACAGGGGGAGACTGAAGCTTTCTTT. Translation: CASSSGQGETEAFF.

This CDR3 is CASRGLAGRNEQFF. DNA of the CDR3: TGTGCCAGCAGGGGACTAGCGGGAAGAAATGAGCAGTTCTTC. The genes are TRBV2 and TRBJ2-1; the match to TRBD2 covers 13 bases. This CDR3 has 14 amino acids. Germline assignment: CDR1 SNHLY and CDR2 FYNNEI. The trim removed 6 bases at V and 7 bases at J, leaving 3 bases unmatched.

CDR3 DNA: TGCGCCAGCCGGAACTCGCCGGAGGGGCACTATGGCTACACCTTC. Translation: CASRNSPEGHYGYTF. The J gene is TRBJ1-2, the V gene TRBV5-1; TRBD1 might be the D (5 bases). The germline V gene has CDR1 SGHRS and CDR2 YFSETQ. Trimming cost V 7 bases and J 3 bases, with 19 bases left between them. This CDR3 spans 15 amino acids.

The chain employs TRBV2 and TRBJ2-3, with TRBD1 matching over 7 bases. CDR1 SNHLY and CDR2 FYNNEI come from the germline V gene. The CDR3 covers 14 residues. V trimming: 4 bases; J trimming: 6 bases; junction bases outside the gene matches: 7. The CDR3 reads CASSAQGRADTQYF. The CDR3 region has the DNA TGTGCCAGCAGTGCACAGGGGCGCGCGGATACGCAGTATTTT.

J is TRBJ2-1 and V is TRBV5-1; 7 bases line up with TRBD1. This CDR3 has 15 residues. J was trimmed by 0 bases and V by 5 bases; bases with no gene match: 5. CDR1 and CDR2 from the germline V gene are SGHRS and YFSETQ. This chain's CDR3 is CASSTDRSSYNEQFF. Here the CDR3 DNA reads TGCGCCAGCAGTACGGACAGGAGCTCCTACAATGAGCAGTTCTTC.

In this sample, this clone turned up once. The rearrangement joins TRBV10-1 to TRBJ2-3, with TRBD2 identical over 8 bases. The V gene end was trimmed by 5 bases and the J gene end by 5 bases; junction bases not matched to a gene: 9. Per germline, CDR1 WNHNN and CDR2 SYGVQD (reference sequence). The CDR3 consists of 15 residues. The CDR3 region is CASSTSGGVGDTQYF. The CDR3 bases are TGCGCCAGCAGTACTAGCGGAGGCGTAGGAGATACGCAGTATTTT.

V is TRBV2 and J is TRBJ2-1, with 8 bases that match TRBD2. The CDR3 consists of 16 residues. The germline V gene has CDR1 SNHLY and CDR2 FYNNEI. V dropped 3 bases and J dropped 9; count of bases not matched to a gene: 13. In nucleotides, the CDR3 is TGTGCCAGCAGTGATACATTAAGAGCGGGAGAGGGTGAGCAGTTCTTC. This sequence encodes CASSDTLRAGEGEQFF. Filled out from reference TRBV2 and TRBJ2-1, the complete variable domain reads EPEVTQTPSHQVTQMGQEVILRCVPISNHLYFYWYRQILGQKVEFLVSFYNNEISEKSEIFDDQFSVERPDGSNFTLKIRSTKLEDSAMYFCASSDTLRAGEGEQFFGPGTRLTVL.

The genes are TRBV30 and TRBJ2-3; 10 bases fit TRBD2. The CDR3 spans 16 residues. Losses at the gene ends were 3 bases for V and 2 bases for J; bases not matched to a gene: 8. Germline V gene data show CDR1 as GTSNPN and CDR2 as SVGIG (reference sequence). CDR3 DNA: TGTGCCTGGAGCCCGGGACTAGCGATGTTCACAGATACGCAGTATTTT. Translation gives CAWSPGLAMFTDTQYF.

This clone has more than one count but fewer than ten. CDR3 in DNA: TGTGCCAGCAGCCCCGAACGGGACTACAATGAGCAGTTCTTC. It codes for CASSPERDYNEQFF. The V and J genes are TRBV28 and TRBJ2-1; TRBD2 is a possible D gene (5 bases). Trimming shortened V by 6 bases and J by 3 bases, and 12 bases separated the two germline ends. The CDR3 has 14 residues. Germline loops: CDR1 MDHEN, CDR2 SYDVKM. The variable domain in full, with the rest retrieved from reference TRBV28 and TRBJ2-1, is DVKVTQSSRYLVKRTGEKVFLECVQDMDHENMFWYRQDPGLGLRLIYFSYDVKMKEKGDIPEGYSVSREKKERFSLILESASTNQTSMYLCASSPERDYNEQFFGPGTRLTVL.

The rearrangement uses TRBV10-2 and TRBJ2-3, with D possibly being TRBD2 (7 bases). The CDR3 length is 18 residues. CDR1 is WSHSY and CDR2 is SAAADI in the germline V gene. Deletions cut 8 bases from V and 3 bases from J, with 27 bases between. CDR3 sequence reads: CASHLGGGEGDWTDTQYF. The CDR3 bases are TGCGCCAGCCACTTAGGGGGGGGTGAGGGGGATTGGACAGATACGCAGTATTTT.

CDR3 coding DNA: TGTGCTAGACTCCGCCGCAGGGCCCCAGATACGCAGTATTTT. Its protein product is CARLRRRAPDTQYF. The chain links TRBV12-5 to TRBJ2-3, with D possibly TRBD1 on 5 matching bases. The CDR3 has 14 amino acids. Germline V gene data show CDR1 as LGHNT and CDR2 as FRNRAP. V lost 9 bases to trimming and J lost 4 bases, with 17 bases between them.

V is TRBV5-4 and J is TRBJ1-1; 8 bases line up with TRBD1. Trimming took 0 bases from V and 7 from J; bases not matched to a gene: 8. CDR1 and CDR2 (germline): SGHNT, YYREEE (reference sequence). The CDR3 contains 15 residues. As DNA, the CDR3 is TGTGCCAGCAGCTTGGCGGGACAGGCTCCTTATGAAGCTTTCTTT. Protein: CASSLAGQAPYEAFF.

This clone was seen more than once but under ten times. V gene TRBV27 combines with J gene TRBJ2-7; 9 nucleotides match TRBD1. The CDR3 is made up of 14 amino acids. Germline CDR1 is MNHEY and CDR2 is SMNVEV (reference sequence). J lost 2 bases, V lost 5 bases, and 4 bases had no gene match. The CDR3 DNA follows: TGTGCCAGCAGTCACCGACAGGGGGCCTACGAGCAGTACTTC. Protein: CASSHRQGAYEQYF.

The chain has TRBV27 and TRBJ1-1; D possibly corresponds to TRBD1 (6 bases). CDR1 is MNHEY and CDR2 is SMNVEV in the germline V gene (reference sequence). The CDR3 length is 15 residues. V was trimmed by 2 bases and J by 0 bases, leaving 10 bases between them. The CDR3 here is CASSLDRRLNTEAFF. CDR3 coding DNA: TGTGCCAGCAGTTTAGACAGGAGACTGAACACTGAAGCTTTCTTT.

CDR3 nucleotides: TGTGCCAGCAGCGTAGATGGACAGGAAGGGGAGACCCAGTACTTC. Its translation is CASSVDGQEGETQYF. The gene calls are TRBV5-4 and TRBJ2-5, with 7 bases lining up with TRBD1. CDR1 is SGHNT, CDR2 YYREEE, per germline (reference sequence). Losses at the gene ends were 4 bases for V and 5 bases for J; bases not matched to a gene: 11. The CDR3 contains 15 residues.

CDR3 sequence: CASSIVAEETQYF. As DNA, the CDR3 is TGTGCCAGTAGTATTGTTGCGGAAGAGACCCAGTACTTC. V usage is TRBV19 and J usage is TRBJ2-5; D is ambiguous. This CDR3 is built from 13 residues. With 3 bases removed from V and 3 bases from J, the gap between germline ends came to 8 bases. Per germline, CDR1 LNHDA and CDR2 SQIVND (reference sequence).

The chain joins TRBV2 to TRBJ1-5; 7 bases are shared with TRBD1. Trimming took 6 bases from V and 4 from J; bases not matched to a gene: 12. CDR1 is SNHLY, CDR2 FYNNEI, per germline. The length of the CDR3 is 16 residues. This chain's CDR3 is CASRDRVINWNQPQHF. In DNA, the CDR3 is TGTGCCAGCAGAGACAGGGTGATTAACTGGAATCAGCCCCAGCATTTT.

The chain combines TRBV30 with TRBJ2-3; 10 bases map to TRBD2. Looked up from germline, CDR1 is GTSNPN and CDR2 is SVGIG (reference sequence). V dropped 2 bases and J dropped 3; count of bases not matched to a gene: 5. The CDR3 has 15 residues. CDR3 in amino acids: CAWSPLAGATDTQYF. In DNA form, the CDR3 reads TGTGCCTGGAGTCCCCTAGCGGGAGCGACAGATACGCAGTATTTT.